What follows describes a single TCR beta chain. The sample belongs to a study of blood T cell repertoires in COVID-19. Study overall: The origin of the acute and convalescent COVID-19 samples was the United States, Italy and Spain.

The germline V gene encodes CDR1 SGHDT and CDR2 YYEEEE. The CDR3 contains 16 residues. V gave up 3 bases and J gave up 5 bases, with 20 bases separating them. This table comes from immunoSEQ multiplex PCR, and its TCRdb copy is limited to in-frame clones, with some not included. Of about 250,000 clones listed, about four fifths are singletons. The chain has TRBV5-6 and TRBJ1-2; unclear D gene. The clonotype comes from an elderly man with acute or convalescent COVID-19. Sequencing was performed on peripheral blood. The CDR3 here is CASSSNVRVLDYGYTF. The CDR3 DNA follows: TGTGCCAGCAGCTCTAACGTCCGGGTCTTGGATTATGGCTACACCTTC.